Detailed here is one T cell receptor (beta chain). Trimming removed 8 bases from V and 2 bases from J, with 15 bases in between. The length of the CDR3 is 14 residues. This entry is derived from a study of low-dose radiotherapy and immunotherapy resistance in tumors. Study background: A total of 13 Gy over 26 weeks was given to Cohort 2 as 1 Gy per fraction every two weeks.

The time point here: before trial treatment. The donors' regimen was nivolumab, ipilimumab, aspirin, low-dose cyclophosphamide and low-dose radiotherapy. TRAV- and TRBV-specific primers, spanning alpha and beta chains, primed first-strand cDNA. With a V-primer adapter and a constant-region primer, TCRs were amplified for 20 to 25 PCR cycles. mRNA, once isolated, was amplified by in vitro transcription. In TCRdb, the reads were re-called with MiXCR into one record per CDR3 protein. The sample lists 80,000 to 90,000 distinct CDR3 sequences; roughly a sixth were seen once. This TCR was recovered from a male donor with prostate cancer. This sequence joins TRBV12-3 or TRBV12-4 and TRBJ1-1; D possibly corresponds to TRBD1 (6 bases). Sample: PBMCs, taken before treatment. The DNA for the CDR3 is TGTGCCAGCCATCCAACAGGGTTCAACACTGAAGCTTTCTTT. This translates into CASHPTGFNTEAFF.